One and the same sample provided the 30 T cell receptor beta chains below, sequenced in a study of early T cells in non-severe SARS-CoV-2 infection. TCRdb independently ran MiXCR on the 5' RACE reads; one entry per CDR3 protein. The sample has about 98,000 distinct CDR3 sequences; approximately 9.9% are singletons. The material sequenced was whole blood. These receptors were taken from an adult who was a healthcare worker with PCR-confirmed SARS-CoV-2 infection or an uninfected control (not recorded which).

This clonotype has a handful of counts. The V and J genes are TRBV20-1 and TRBJ1-3; a possible D gene is TRBD1 (6 bases). The CDR3 length is 14 residues. Germline values: CDR1 DFQATT, CDR2 SNEGSKA (reference sequence). The V end was cut by 6 bases, the J end by 2 bases, with 14 bases between. CDR3 nucleotides: TGCAGTGCCCTCCTACAGGGAGCTGGAAACACCATATATTTT. Protein: CSALLQGAGNTIYF.

A few counts support this clonotype. This chain links TRBV3-1 with TRBJ2-3; 7 nucleotides line up with TRBD2. Unmatched junction bases numbered 6, after V lost 3 bases and J lost 12 bases. CDR1 and CDR2 from the germline V gene are LGHDT and YNNKEL (reference sequence). The CDR3 extends over 12 amino acids. The DNA for the CDR3 is TGTGCCAGCAGCCAGCTAGCGGACCCACAGTATTTT. It translates to CASSQLADPQYF.

There are many counts of this clonotype. The genes are TRBV19 and TRBJ2-1; D unresolved. Trimming removed 6 bases at V and 8 bases at J, with 11 bases between. This CDR3 spans 12 amino acids. Germline V gene data show CDR1 as LNHDA and CDR2 as SQIVND (reference sequence). The CDR3 reads CASSLYADEQFF. The CDR3 nucleotides are TGTGCCAGTAGCTTATACGCGGATGAGCAGTTCTTC.

The genes are TRBV29-1 and TRBJ2-3; D is perhaps TRBD2 (5 bases). Germline V gene sequence: CDR1 SQVTM, CDR2 ANQGSEA. The ends were cut back, 8 bases at V and 0 bases at J, with 15 bases in the middle. The CDR3 runs to 14 residues. In nucleotides, the CDR3 is TGCAGCACTCGGACTCGCACTAGCACAGATACGCAGTATTTT. This codes for CSTRTRTSTDTQYF.

This chain joins TRBV7-3 and TRBJ2-5, with no clear D. Deletions cut 5 bases from V and 1 base from J, with 11 bases between. Germline values: CDR1 SGHTA, CDR2 FQGTGA. CDR3 length equals 14 residues. The CDR3 is CASSNVRPQETQYF. The CDR3 DNA follows: TGTGCCAGCAGCAACGTCAGACCCCAAGAGACCCAGTACTTC. The full variable domain, completed using reference TRBV7-3 and TRBJ2-5, is GAGVSQTPSNKVTEKGKYVELRCDPISGHTALYWYRQSLGQGPEFLIYFQGTGAADDSGLPNDRFFAVRPEGSVSTLKIQRTERGDSAVYLCASSNVRPQETQYFGPGTRLLVL.

The chain carries TRBV4-1 and TRBJ1-5, with D unresolved. The CDR3 is 16 residues long. Germline lookup yields CDR1 MGHRA and CDR2 YSYEKL. V was trimmed by 1 base and J by 4 bases, leaving 14 bases between them. The CDR3 reads CASSQAQVLQNQPQHF. The CDR3 bases are TGCGCCAGCAGCCAAGCCCAGGTTCTACAGAATCAGCCCCAGCATTTT.

This clonotype came up a few times. The chain has TRBV7-9 and TRBJ2-3; 7 bases are shared with TRBD2. Germline CDR1 SEHNR, CDR2 FQNEAQ (reference sequence). V shed 5 bases, J shed 11 bases, and the junction held 19 bases outside the gene matches. This CDR3 has 16 amino acids. CDR3 sequence (DNA): TGTGCCAGCAGCCCGAATTACCCCCCCCCGCGGGAGAGGCAGTATTTT. Encoded protein: CASSPNYPPPRERQYF.

The chain joins TRBV20-1 to TRBJ2-5, with a tentative D call TRBD2 (6 bases). V shed 3 bases and J shed 0 bases, with 11 bases lying between them. The CDR3 spans 14 residues. Germline lookup yields CDR1 DFQATT and CDR2 SNEGSKA (reference sequence). CDR3 bases: TGCAGTGCTAGGCAATTAGCGGACCAAGAGACCCAGTACTTC. It is translated as CSARQLADQETQYF.

This clonotype was observed at least ten times. The chain carries TRBV5-1 and TRBJ2-3; 10 bases are a match to TRBD2. The CDR3 runs to 17 residues. The V gene end was trimmed by 0 bases and the J gene end by 3 bases; junction bases not matched to a gene: 7. Per the germline V gene, CDR1 is SGHRS and CDR2 is YFSETQ. The CDR3 is CASSLGILAGETDTQYF. In nucleotides, the CDR3 is TGCGCCAGCAGCTTGGGGATCCTAGCGGGAGAAACAGATACGCAGTATTTT.

This clonotype has a handful of counts. The gene calls are TRBV5-1 and TRBJ1-1, with no clear D. V lost 4 bases to trimming and J lost 0 bases, with 10 bases between them. Germline V gene data show CDR1 as SGHRS and CDR2 as YFSETQ. The CDR3 is 14 amino acids. CDR3 region: CASSGGQMNTEAFF. CDR3 in DNA: TGCGCCAGCAGCGGAGGGCAGATGAACACTGAAGCTTTCTTT.

Only a few counts were recorded for this clonotype. The chain uses TRBV6-1 and TRBJ1-1, with TRBD1 matching over 8 bases. The junction had 12 bases not matched to a gene; V was cut back by 8 bases and J by 4 bases. Germline CDR1 is MNHNS and CDR2 is SASEGT. The length of the CDR3 is 15 residues. The CDR3 protein is CASPIGQGSGTEAFF. The CDR3 DNA reads as TGTGCCAGCCCCATAGGACAGGGTTCAGGCACTGAAGCTTTCTTT.

The J gene is TRBJ2-5, the V gene TRBV7-3; TRBD2 matches 10 bases. The J segment lost 6 bases and the V segment lost 0 bases, leaving 7 bases of the junction unmatched. The CDR3 extends over 16 amino acids. Germline V lookup: CDR1 SGHTA, CDR2 FQGTGA. The CDR3 DNA sequence: TGTGCCAGCAGCTTAACCGCTAGCGGGAGAGCAAAGACCCAGTACTTC. Translated, it gives CASSLTASGRAKTQYF.

This clonotype was found many times. The V call is TRBV18, the J call TRBJ2-7; 8 bases are shared with TRBD1. Looked up from germline, CDR1 is KGHSH and CDR2 is LQKENI. The CDR3 is made up of 15 amino acids. The ends lost 5 bases at V and 1 base at J; junction bases unmatched: 7. DNA of the CDR3: TGTGCCAGCTCAATCCAGGGGGCTAGGTCCTACGAGCAGTACTTC. Translated: CASSIQGARSYEQYF.

This clonotype was observed a few times. CDR3 nucleotides: TGTGCCAGTAGTACGGGGGTCTCTGGAAGTGAGCAGTTCTTC. Its protein is CASSTGVSGSEQFF. This chain joins TRBV19 and TRBJ2-1; a weak D match, TRBD2 (6 bases). V was shortened by 4 bases and J by 9 bases, with 16 bases between the two germline ends. This CDR3 is built from 14 residues. The V gene's germline CDR1 is LNHDA and CDR2 SQIVND (reference sequence).

This clonotype was seen ten or more times. This chain joins TRBV7-8 and TRBJ2-2; no reliable D call. Germline assignment: CDR1 SGHVS and CDR2 FQNEAQ. V lost 3 bases and J 0 bases, leaving 14 bases between the germline ends. There are 17 residues in the CDR3. The CDR3 DNA is TGTGCCAGCAGCTTCACCCGGTTTGGCCCGAACACCGGGGAGCTGTTTTTT. Amino acids: CASSFTRFGPNTGELFF. Full variable domain (rest looked up from reference TRBV7-8 and TRBJ2-2): GAGVSQSPRYKVAKRGQDVALRCDPISGHVSLFWYQQALGQGPEFLTYFQNEAQLDKSGLPSDRFFAERPEGSVSTLKIQRTQQEDSAVYLCASSFTRFGPNTGELFFGEGSRLTVL.

This clonotype was seen many times. This sequence joins TRBV7-2 and TRBJ2-7; unclear D gene. The CDR3 loop spans 13 amino acids. Germline V lookup: CDR1 SGHTA, CDR2 FQGNSA. The ends were cut back, 1 base at V and 7 bases at J, with 11 bases in the middle. DNA of the CDR3: TGTGCCAGCAGCTTAGGGTCACAAGGGGAGCAGTACTTC. It specifies CASSLGSQGEQYF. Based on the CDR3 plus reference TRBV7-2 and TRBJ2-7, the full variable domain is GAGVSQSPSNKVTEKGKDVELRCDPISGHTALYWYRQSLGQGLEFLIYFQGNSAPDKSGLPSDRFSAERTGGSVSTLTIQRTQQEDSAVYLCASSLGSQGEQYFGPGTRLTVT.

V and J are TRBV5-4 and TRBJ2-6; 7 bases map to TRBD1. The germline V gene encodes CDR1 SGHNT and CDR2 YYREEE (reference sequence). J was trimmed by 4 bases and V by 4 bases; bases with no gene match: 5. The CDR3 is made up of 15 amino acids. CDR3 in DNA: TGTGCCAGCAGCCCACAGGGGTACGGGGCCAACGTCCTGACTTTC. It specifies CASSPQGYGANVLTF.

V is TRBV6-6 and J is TRBJ2-7; D gene unclear. The germline V gene encodes CDR1 MNHNY and CDR2 SVGAGI (reference sequence). Trimming shortened V by 0 bases and J by 0 bases, and 6 bases separated the two germline ends. The CDR3 is 14 residues long. CDR3 bases: TGTGCCAGCAGTTACTCGACAAACTCCTACGAGCAGTACTTC. This gives the protein CASSYSTNSYEQYF.

This clonotype was observed a few times. The chain recombines TRBV20-1 with TRBJ1-1; unclear D gene. Germline-derived CDR1 and CDR2 are DFQATT and SNEGSKA (reference sequence). The CDR3 is 13 residues long. V was clipped by 6 bases and J by 1 base, with 12 bases between them. The CDR3, as DNA: TGCAGTGCCAGCCTCCGGGGGAACACTGAAGCTTTCTTT. This translates into CSASLRGNTEAFF.

This clonotype turned up a few times. The chain has TRBV12-3 or TRBV12-4 and TRBJ2-2, with 12 bases identical to TRBD2. J was trimmed by 3 bases and V by 6 bases; bases with no gene match: 8. The CDR3 covers 17 residues. CDR3 region: CASRPTRLAGDTGELFF. The CDR3 region has the DNA TGTGCCAGCAGGCCTACCCGACTAGCGGGGGACACCGGGGAGCTGTTTTTT.

The genes are TRBV12-5 and TRBJ1-3; D gene ambiguous. The germline V and J ends were trimmed by 2 bases and 1 base, with 12 bases remaining between them. CDR1 and CDR2 (germline): LGHNT, FRNRAP. The CDR3 has 16 residues. The DNA for the CDR3 is TGTGCTAGTGGTTTGCCGTTTTCCGGGTCTGGAAACACCATATATTTT. Translation: CASGLPFSGSGNTIYF.

This clonotype was counted many times. This chain links TRBV12-3 or TRBV12-4 with TRBJ2-2; D is undetermined. The CDR3 has 11 residues. Trimming stripped 6 bases from V and 7 bases from J, with 6 bases between. CDR3 region: CASRRVGELFF. The CDR3 bases are TGTGCCAGCAGAAGGGTCGGGGAGCTGTTTTTT.

The rearrangement joins TRBV27 to TRBJ2-2; D gene unclear. In germline, CDR1 is MNHEY, CDR2 SMNVEV (reference sequence). CDR3 length: 13 residues. With 5 bases removed from V and 5 bases from J, the gap between germline ends came to 9 bases. In nucleotides, the CDR3 is TGTGCCAGCAGTCTTACCAGGACCGGGGAGCTGTTTTTT. Protein product: CASSLTRTGELFF.

This clonotype occurred many times. The V call is TRBV5-4, the J call TRBJ2-5; possibly TRBD2 for D (6 bases). Trimming removed 4 bases from V and 0 bases from J, with 16 bases in between. The CDR3 length is 16 residues. Germline CDR1 SGHNT, CDR2 YYREEE (reference sequence). The chain's CDR3 is CASSGAGPTYQETQYF. The CDR3 DNA reads TGTGCCAGCAGCGGGGCGGGACCGACGTACCAAGAGACCCAGTACTTC.

CDR3 protein: CASSTIPGPQGGEAFF. CDR3 DNA sequence: TGTGCCAGCAGCACAATCCCGGGACCCCAAGGGGGTGAAGCTTTCTTT. This sequence joins TRBV7-9 and TRBJ1-1; TRBD1 is a possible D gene (6 bases). This CDR3 region has 16 residues. Germline values: CDR1 SEHNR, CDR2 FQNEAQ (reference sequence). V was trimmed by 5 bases and J by 7 bases, leaving 23 bases between them.

This clonotype was observed at least ten times. The gene calls are TRBV11-2 and TRBJ2-1; 12 bases are shared with TRBD2. In germline, CDR1 is SGHAT, CDR2 FQNNGV. The CDR3 runs to 15 residues. Germline trimming cut 3 bases from V and 7 bases from J; bases unmatched to any gene: 4. As DNA, the CDR3 is TGTGCCAGCAGCTTTGGACTAGCGGGAAGGAATGAGCAGTTCTTC. It translates to CASSFGLAGRNEQFF.

This clonotype was counted between two and nine times. The chain employs TRBV4-1 and TRBJ2-1; no firm D call. The CDR3 runs to 14 residues. Trimming stripped 1 base from V and 1 base from J, with 5 bases between. Per the germline V gene, CDR1 is MGHRA and CDR2 is YSYEKL. The CDR3 sequence is CASSQVGSYNEQFF. CDR3 sequence (DNA): TGCGCCAGCAGCCAAGTCGGTTCCTACAATGAGCAGTTCTTC.

This clonotype was counted between two and nine times. This chain links TRBV30 with TRBJ1-2; the match to TRBD1 covers 8 bases. CDR3 length equals 15 residues. With V trimmed by 2 bases and J by 4 bases, 9 bases remained unmatched. Germline lookup yields CDR1 GTSNPN and CDR2 SVGIG (reference sequence). Here the CDR3 reads CAWSLPGQAFYGYTF. DNA for the CDR3: TGTGCCTGGAGTCTCCCGGGACAGGCTTTCTATGGCTACACCTTC.

At least ten counts were recorded for this clonotype. V usage is TRBV29-1 and J usage is TRBJ2-5; D unresolved. Trimming removed 3 bases from V and 6 bases from J, with 8 bases in between. CDR3 length equals 11 residues. Germline CDR1 SQVTM, CDR2 ANQGSEA. CDR3 DNA: TGCAGCGTTGAGGAGTACCAGACCCAGTACTTC. It specifies CSVEEYQTQYF.

Only a few counts were recorded for this clonotype. This chain uses TRBV5-6 with TRBJ1-1; a possible D gene is TRBD1 (5 bases). The CDR3 has 15 residues. Germline CDR1 and CDR2: SGHDT and YYEEEE. Between the trimmed V and J ends, which lost 4 bases and 6 bases, there was a span of 19 bases. The CDR3 loop reads CASSAPGRRGAEAFF. Here the CDR3 DNA reads TGTGCCAGCAGCGCTCCGGGACGGAGAGGAGCTGAAGCTTTCTTT.